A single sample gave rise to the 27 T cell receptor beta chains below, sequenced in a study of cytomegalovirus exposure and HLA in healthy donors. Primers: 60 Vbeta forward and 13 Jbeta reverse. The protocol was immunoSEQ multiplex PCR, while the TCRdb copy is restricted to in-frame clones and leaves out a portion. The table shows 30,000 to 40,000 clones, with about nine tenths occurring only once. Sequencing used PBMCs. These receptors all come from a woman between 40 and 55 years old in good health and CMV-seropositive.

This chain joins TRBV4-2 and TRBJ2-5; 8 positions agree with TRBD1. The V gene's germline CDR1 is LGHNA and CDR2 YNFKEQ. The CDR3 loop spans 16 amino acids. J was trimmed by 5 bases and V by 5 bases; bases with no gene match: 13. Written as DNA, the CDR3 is TGTGCCAGCAGCGAGACGCAGGGGGCACCCTCGGAGACCCAGTACTTC. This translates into CASSETQGAPSETQYF.

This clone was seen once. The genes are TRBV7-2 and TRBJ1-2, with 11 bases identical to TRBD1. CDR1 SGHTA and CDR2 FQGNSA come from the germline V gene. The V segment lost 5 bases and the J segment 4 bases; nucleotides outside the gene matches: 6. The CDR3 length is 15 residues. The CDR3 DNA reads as TGTGCCAGCAGCCCACCCGGACAGGGGGCCTATGGCTACACCTTC. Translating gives CASSPPGQGAYGYTF.

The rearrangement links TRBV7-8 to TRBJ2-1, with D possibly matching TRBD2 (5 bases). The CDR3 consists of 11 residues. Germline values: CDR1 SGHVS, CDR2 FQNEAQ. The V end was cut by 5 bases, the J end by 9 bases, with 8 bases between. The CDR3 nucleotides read TGTGCCAGCAGCCCCCGGGGTGAGCAGTTCTTC. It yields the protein CASSPRGEQFF.

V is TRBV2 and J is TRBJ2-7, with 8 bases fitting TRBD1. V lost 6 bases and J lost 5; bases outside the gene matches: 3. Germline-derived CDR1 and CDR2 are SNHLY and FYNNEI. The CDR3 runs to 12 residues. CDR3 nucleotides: TGTGCCAGCAGCGCAGGGGGCAACGAGCAGTACTTC. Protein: CASSAGGNEQYF. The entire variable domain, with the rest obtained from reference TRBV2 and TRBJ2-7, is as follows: EPEVTQTPSHQVTQMGQEVILRCVPISNHLYFYWYRQILGQKVEFLVSFYNNEISEKSEIFDDQFSVERPDGSNFTLKIRSTKLEDSAMYFCASSAGGNEQYFGPGTRLTVT.

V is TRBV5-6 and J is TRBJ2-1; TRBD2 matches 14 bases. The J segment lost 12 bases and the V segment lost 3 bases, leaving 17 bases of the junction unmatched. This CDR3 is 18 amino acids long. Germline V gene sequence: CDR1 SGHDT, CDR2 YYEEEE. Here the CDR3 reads CASSWGQGWTSGGIRQFF. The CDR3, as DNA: TGTGCCAGCAGCTGGGGACAGGGCTGGACTAGCGGGGGGATTCGGCAGTTCTTC.

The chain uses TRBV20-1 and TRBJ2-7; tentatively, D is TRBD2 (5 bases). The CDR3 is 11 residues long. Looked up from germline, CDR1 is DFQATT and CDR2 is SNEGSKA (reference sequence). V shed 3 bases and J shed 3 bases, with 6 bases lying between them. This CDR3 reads CSASGDYEQYF. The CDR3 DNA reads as TGCAGTGCTAGCGGGGACTACGAGCAGTACTTC.

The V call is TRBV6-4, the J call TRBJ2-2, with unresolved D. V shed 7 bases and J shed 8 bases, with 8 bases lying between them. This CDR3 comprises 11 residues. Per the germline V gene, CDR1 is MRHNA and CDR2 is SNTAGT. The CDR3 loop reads CASTEFGELFF. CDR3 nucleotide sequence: TGTGCCAGCACCGAGTTTGGGGAGCTGTTTTTT.

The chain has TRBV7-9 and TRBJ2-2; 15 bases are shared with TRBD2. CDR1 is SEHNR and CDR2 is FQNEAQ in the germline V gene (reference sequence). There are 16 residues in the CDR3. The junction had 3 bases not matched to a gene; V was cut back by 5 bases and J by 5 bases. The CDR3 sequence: CASSAGTSGGTGELFF. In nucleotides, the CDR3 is TGTGCCAGCAGCGCCGGGACTAGCGGGGGGACCGGGGAGCTGTTTTTT.

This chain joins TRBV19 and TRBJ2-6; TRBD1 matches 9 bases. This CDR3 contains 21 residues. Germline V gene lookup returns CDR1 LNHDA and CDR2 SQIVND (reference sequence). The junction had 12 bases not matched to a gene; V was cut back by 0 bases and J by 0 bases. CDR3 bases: TGTGCCAGTAGTATAGATCGTCGGGGACAGGGTCTTTTCTCTGGGGCCAACGTCCTGACTTTC. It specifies CASSIDRRGQGLFSGANVLTF.

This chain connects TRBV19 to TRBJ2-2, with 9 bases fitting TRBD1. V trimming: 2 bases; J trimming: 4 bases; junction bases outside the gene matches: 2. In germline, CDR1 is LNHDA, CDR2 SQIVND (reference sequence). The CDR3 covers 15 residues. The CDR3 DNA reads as TGTGCCAGTAGTATAAAACAGGGGGCCACCGGGGAGCTGTTTTTT. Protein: CASSIKQGATGELFF.

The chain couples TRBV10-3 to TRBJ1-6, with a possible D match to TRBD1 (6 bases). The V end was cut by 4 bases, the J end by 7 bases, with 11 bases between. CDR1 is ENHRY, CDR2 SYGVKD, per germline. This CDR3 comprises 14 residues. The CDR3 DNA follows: TGTGCCATCAGTGGGCAGGGGCCCAATTCACCCCTCCACTTT. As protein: CAISGQGPNSPLHF.

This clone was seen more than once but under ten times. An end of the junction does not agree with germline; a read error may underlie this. The CDR3 nucleotides read TGTTCCAGCAGCTTAGTCCTCGGGACAGGGGGTAGAGTGAACACTGAAGCTTTCTTT. It is translated as CSSSLVLGTGGRVNTEAFF. The chain uses TRBV7-9 and TRBJ1-1; 11 nucleotides line up with TRBD1. The CDR3 is 19 amino acids. CDR1 SEHNR and CDR2 FQNEAQ come from the germline V gene (reference sequence).

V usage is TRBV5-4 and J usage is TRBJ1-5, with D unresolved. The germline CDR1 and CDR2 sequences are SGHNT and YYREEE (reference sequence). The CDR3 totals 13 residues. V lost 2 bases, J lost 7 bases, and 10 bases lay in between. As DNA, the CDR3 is TGTGCCAGCAGCTTTAGTCCGGGGCAGCCCCAGCATTTT. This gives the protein CASSFSPGQPQHF.

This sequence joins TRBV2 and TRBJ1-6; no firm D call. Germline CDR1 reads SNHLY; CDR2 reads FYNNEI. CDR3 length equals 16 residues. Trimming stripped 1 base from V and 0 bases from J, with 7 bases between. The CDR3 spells CASSEGGGSYNSPLHF. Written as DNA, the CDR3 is TGTGCCAGCAGTGAAGGGGGAGGCTCCTATAATTCACCCCTCCACTTT.

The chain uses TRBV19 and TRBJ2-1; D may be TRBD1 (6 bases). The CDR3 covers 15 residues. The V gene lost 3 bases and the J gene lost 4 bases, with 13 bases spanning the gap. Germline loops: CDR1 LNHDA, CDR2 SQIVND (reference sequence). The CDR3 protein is CASSISGELYNEQFF. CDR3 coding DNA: TGTGCCAGTAGTATTTCAGGGGAACTTTACAATGAGCAGTTCTTC.

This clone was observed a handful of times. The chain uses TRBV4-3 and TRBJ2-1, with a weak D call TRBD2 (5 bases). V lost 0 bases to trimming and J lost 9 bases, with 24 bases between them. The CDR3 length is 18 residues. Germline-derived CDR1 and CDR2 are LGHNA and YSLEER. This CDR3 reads CASSQDVRAAEGPPEQFF. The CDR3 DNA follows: TGCGCCAGCAGCCAAGATGTCAGAGCCGCCGAGGGCCCACCTGAGCAGTTCTTC.

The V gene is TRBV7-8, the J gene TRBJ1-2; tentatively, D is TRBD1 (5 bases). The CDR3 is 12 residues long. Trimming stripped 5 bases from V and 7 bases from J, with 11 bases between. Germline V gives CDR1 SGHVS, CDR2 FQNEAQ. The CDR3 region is CASSPTGCGYTF. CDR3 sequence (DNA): TGTGCCAGCAGCCCCACAGGCTGTGGCTACACCTTC.

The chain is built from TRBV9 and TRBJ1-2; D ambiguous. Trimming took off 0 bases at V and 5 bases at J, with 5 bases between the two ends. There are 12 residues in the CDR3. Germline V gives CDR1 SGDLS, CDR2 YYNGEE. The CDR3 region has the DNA TGTGCCAGCAGCGTAGACATGTATGGCTACACCTTC. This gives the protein CASSVDMYGYTF.

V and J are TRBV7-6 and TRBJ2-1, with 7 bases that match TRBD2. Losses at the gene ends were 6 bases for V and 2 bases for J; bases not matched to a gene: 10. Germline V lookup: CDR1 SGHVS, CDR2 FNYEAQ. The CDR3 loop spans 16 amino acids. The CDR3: CASSPTLAHTYNEQFF. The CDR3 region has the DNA TGTGCCAGCAGTCCTACACTAGCGCATACCTACAATGAGCAGTTCTTC.

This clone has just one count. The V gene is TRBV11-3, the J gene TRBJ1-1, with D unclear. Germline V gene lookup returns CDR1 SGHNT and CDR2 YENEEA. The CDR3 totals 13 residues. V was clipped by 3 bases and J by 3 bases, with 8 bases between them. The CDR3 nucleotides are TGTGCCAGCAGCTTGAACCGGGACACTGAAGCTTTCTTT. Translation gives CASSLNRDTEAFF. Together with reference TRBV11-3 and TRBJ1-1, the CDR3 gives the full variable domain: EAGVVQSPRYKIIEKKQPVAFWCNPISGHNTLYWYLQNLGQGPELLIRYENEEAVDDSQLPKDRFSAERLKGVDSTLKIQPAELGDSAVYLCASSLNRDTEAFFGQGTRLTVV.

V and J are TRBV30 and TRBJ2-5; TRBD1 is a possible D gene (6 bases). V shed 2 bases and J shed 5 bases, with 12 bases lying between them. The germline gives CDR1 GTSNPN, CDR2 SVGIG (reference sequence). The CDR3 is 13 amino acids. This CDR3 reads CAWSIQGWETQYF. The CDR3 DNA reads TGTGCCTGGAGTATACAGGGTTGGGAGACCCAGTACTTC.

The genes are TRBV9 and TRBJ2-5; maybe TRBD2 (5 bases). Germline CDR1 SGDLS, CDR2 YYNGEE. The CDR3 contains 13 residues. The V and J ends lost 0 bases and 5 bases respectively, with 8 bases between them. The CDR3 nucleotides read TGTGCCAGCAGCGTAGCCGGGGTGGAGACCCAGTACTTC. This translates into CASSVAGVETQYF.

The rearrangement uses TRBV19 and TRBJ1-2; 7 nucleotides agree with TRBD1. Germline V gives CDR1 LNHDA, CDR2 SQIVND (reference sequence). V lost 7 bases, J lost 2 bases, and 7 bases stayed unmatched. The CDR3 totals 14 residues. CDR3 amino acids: CASNRGTENYGYTF. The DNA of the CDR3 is TGTGCCAGTAACCGCGGGACAGAGAACTATGGCTACACCTTC.

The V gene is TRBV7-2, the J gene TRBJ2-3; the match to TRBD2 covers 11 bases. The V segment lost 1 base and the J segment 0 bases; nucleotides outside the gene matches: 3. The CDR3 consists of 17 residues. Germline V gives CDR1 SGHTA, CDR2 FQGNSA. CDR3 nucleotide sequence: TGTGCCAGCAGCTTAGACCCTAGCGGGGGGAGCACAGATACGCAGTATTTT. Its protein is CASSLDPSGGSTDTQYF.

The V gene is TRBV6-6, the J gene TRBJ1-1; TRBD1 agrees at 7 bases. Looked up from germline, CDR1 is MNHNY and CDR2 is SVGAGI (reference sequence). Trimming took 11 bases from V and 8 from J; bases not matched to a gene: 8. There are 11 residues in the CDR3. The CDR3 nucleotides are TGTGCCGTAAGGGGGCTCGGGGAAGCTTTCTTT. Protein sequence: CAVRGLGEAFF.

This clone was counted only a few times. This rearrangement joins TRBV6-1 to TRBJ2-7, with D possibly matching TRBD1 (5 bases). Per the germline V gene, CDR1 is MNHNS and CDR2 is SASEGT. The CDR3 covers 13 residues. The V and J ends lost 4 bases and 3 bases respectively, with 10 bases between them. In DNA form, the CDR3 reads TGTGCCAGCAGTGCTGCCAGGGACTACGAGCAGTACTTC. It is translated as CASSAARDYEQYF.

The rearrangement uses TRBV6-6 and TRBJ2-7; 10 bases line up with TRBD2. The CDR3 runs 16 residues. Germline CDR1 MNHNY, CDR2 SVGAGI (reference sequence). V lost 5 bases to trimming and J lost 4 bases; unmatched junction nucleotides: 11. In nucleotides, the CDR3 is TGTGCCAGCAGTGGGGCTCGAGCGGGGGGGAGGTACGAGCAGTACTTC. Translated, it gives CASSGARAGGRYEQYF.